This T cell receptor (beta chain) was identified in a study of blood T cell repertoires in COVID-19. Study-level information: The cDNA or gDNA used as material had been derived from T cells, B-cell-depleted T cells, or PBMCs.

The CDR3 runs 14 residues. Germline assignment: CDR1 SNHLY and CDR2 FYNNEI. Trimming pared 7 bases from V and 2 bases from J, leaving 13 bases between. Original methodology: Quantification of nucleated cells was approximated via reference gene primer amplification. The table came from immunoSEQ multiplex PCR; TCRdb's copy has only in-frame clones and leaves some out. For V, J and clone size, that table is used; D and trimming come from the DNA. In the table there are about 97,000 clones, approximately 92% of which are singletons. This clonotype originated in a man aged 45-65 years with active COVID-19. The chain combines TRBV2 with TRBJ2-3; D is ambiguous. Specimen: peripheral blood. CDR3 DNA: TGTGCCAGCACGTTACATGATACCACAGATACGCAGTATTTT. Translation gives CASTLHDTTDTQYF.